This T cell receptor (beta chain) originates from a study of beta chain features in type 1 diabetes. Every isolated RNA sample was fully reverse transcribed, so sequencing captured expressed TCRB transcripts. The table came from immunoSEQ multiplex PCR; TCRdb's copy has only in-frame clones and leaves some out. Seen here are fewer than 300,000 clones, about a fifth observed once, and the top ten hold 0.028%. General study results and limits: There was a moderate but significant shortening of TCRB CDR3s in all four CD4+ subsets of Type 1 diabetes patients.

Germline CDR1 and CDR2: SGHDT and YYEEEE. Trimming removed 5 bases from V and 5 bases from J, with 13 bases in between. The CDR3 runs 13 residues. Details on this clone: Its antigen is as yet unknown.

This chain links TRBV5-6 with TRBJ1-2; D perhaps matches TRBD1 (6 bases). The receptor's source is a woman aged 40 to 55 with type 1 diabetes. Sequencing was carried out using naive CD4+ T cells from blood. The DNA for the CDR3 is TGTGCCAGCAGTTCGACAGGCGAATATGGCTACACCTTC. It translates to CASSSTGEYGYTF.